The TCR beta chain described here comes from a study of CD8 T cells in Susac syndrome. RNA in amounts of roughly 0.5 to 1 ug was reverse transcribed with random hexamers. One entry per CDR3 protein, called by TCRdb with MiXCR from the immunoSEQ multiplex PCR reads. This table holds 100,000 to 150,000 distinct CDR3 sequences, around 94% found once. The authors sequenced TCR beta from blood CD8+ and CD4+ T cells. Negative isolation was used for CD8+ and CD4+ T cells, and FACS enrichment was applied to TEMRA cells. Trimming removed 10 bases from V and 6 bases from J, with 20 bases in between. This CDR3 region has 14 residues. Germline loops: CDR1 SEHNR, CDR2 FQNEAQ (reference sequence).

The V gene is TRBV7-9, the J gene TRBJ2-3; tentative D call: TRBD1 (5 bases). This receptor was taken from a human donor in good health. Sequenced input: CD4+ T cells from PBMCs. The CDR3 nucleotides are TGTGCCACCCACCTAACAGGATCTGAGGATACGCAGTATTTT. Its protein is CATHLTGSEDTQYF.